This T cell receptor beta chain was identified during a study of response to subunit inactivated influenza vaccine. TCRdb used MiXCR to reprocess the RT-PCR reads, holding one entry per CDR3 protein. Found here are around 300,000 distinct CDR3 sequences, about 20% of them singletons; the top ten hold 10% to 13%. This receptor was identified in a man aged 45-69 years who received an inactivated influenza vaccine. The sample here was PBMCs from blood, taken less than 22 months after vaccination.

The CDR3 region has the DNA TGTGCCAGCACCCTCTCAGGGGTGCCCTACGAGCAGTACTTC. It is translated as CASTLSGVPYEQYF. V usage is TRBV6-2 or TRBV6-3 and J usage is TRBJ2-7; tentatively, D is TRBD1 (6 bases). Germline V gene data show CDR1 as MNHEY and CDR2 as SVGEGT. V gave up 7 bases and J gave up 2 bases, with 15 bases separating them. This CDR3 has 14 residues.